This section outlines one TCR beta chain sequence together with its context. Its antigen is still unknown. Use of 60 Vbeta and 13 Jbeta primers characterized the PCR. TCRdb keeps only in-frame clones here, not all; method: immunoSEQ multiplex PCR. The sample records under 140,000 clones, about three quarters being singletons. The sample comes from a study of cytomegalovirus exposure and HLA in healthy donors. Study overall: The Caucasian-associated ancestry cluster contained more than 75% of the roughly 400 genotyped donors.

Whole-study findings and limits: Common viral pathogens were later found to be apparently linked to several of the most significant clusters. An Asian-associated ancestry cluster reportedly showed fewer N-insertions than the roughly 670-donor mean in a later analysis.

The germline V gene encodes CDR1 MNHNS and CDR2 SASEGT. The trim removed 4 bases at V and 1 base at J, leaving 4 bases unmatched. This CDR3 comprises 16 residues. The rearrangement joins TRBV6-1 to TRBJ2-1, with TRBD2 identical over 10 bases. The specimen was PBMCs. This sequence originates from a woman aged 25 to 39 in good health and CMV-seronegative. The CDR3 reads CASSGLAGGSYNEQFF. CDR3 DNA: TGTGCCAGCAGTGGGTTAGCGGGGGGATCCTACAATGAGCAGTTCTTC.